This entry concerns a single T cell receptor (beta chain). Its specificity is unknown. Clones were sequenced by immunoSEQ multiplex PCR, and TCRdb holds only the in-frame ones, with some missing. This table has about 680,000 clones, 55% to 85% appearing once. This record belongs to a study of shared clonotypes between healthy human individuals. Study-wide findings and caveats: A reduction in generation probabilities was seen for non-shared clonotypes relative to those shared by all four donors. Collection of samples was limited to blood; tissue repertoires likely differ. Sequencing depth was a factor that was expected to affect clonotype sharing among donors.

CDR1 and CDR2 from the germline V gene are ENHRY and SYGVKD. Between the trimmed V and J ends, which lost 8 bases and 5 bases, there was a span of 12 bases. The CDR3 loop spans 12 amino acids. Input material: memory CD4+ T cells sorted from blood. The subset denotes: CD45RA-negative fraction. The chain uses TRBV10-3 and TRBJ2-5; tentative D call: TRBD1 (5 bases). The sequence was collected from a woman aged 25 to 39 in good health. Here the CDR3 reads CAIGRQGETQYF. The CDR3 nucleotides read TGTGCCATCGGGCGGCAGGGCGAGACCCAGTACTTC.